This T cell receptor (beta chain) appears in the sequencing data of a study of shared clonotypes between healthy human individuals. Donors comprised only Caucasian adults living in Nashville, Tennessee. Original processing notes: In the immunoSEQ data, sequences were junction-only and lacked quality scores, so filtering differed. Sequenced by immunoSEQ multiplex PCR; TCRdb stores in-frame clones only, minus some. That table furnishes V, J and clone size, whereas the DNA furnished D and trimming. The repertoire includes 2 million to 2.5 million clones, 85% to 95% of them detected once, and 0.1% to 0.15% sits in the top ten. CDR3 length equals 14 residues. The V and J ends lost 5 bases and 10 bases respectively, with 15 bases between them. The germline V gene has CDR1 MGHRA and CDR2 YSYEKL. A note on this clone: The antigen is not known.

General study findings and limits: Naive CD4 clonotype sharing across a handful of donors was roughly 5%.

Sequenced sample: naive CD4+ T cells sorted from blood. Subset: CD45RA+ positively selected. The clonotype was recovered from a man between 18 and 29 years old in good health. The chain couples TRBV4-1 to TRBJ1-6; D possibly corresponds to TRBD1 (5 bases). The CDR3 spells CASSNRDPSSPLHF. CDR3 in DNA: TGCGCCAGCAGCAACCGGGACCCGAGCTCACCCCTCCACTTT.